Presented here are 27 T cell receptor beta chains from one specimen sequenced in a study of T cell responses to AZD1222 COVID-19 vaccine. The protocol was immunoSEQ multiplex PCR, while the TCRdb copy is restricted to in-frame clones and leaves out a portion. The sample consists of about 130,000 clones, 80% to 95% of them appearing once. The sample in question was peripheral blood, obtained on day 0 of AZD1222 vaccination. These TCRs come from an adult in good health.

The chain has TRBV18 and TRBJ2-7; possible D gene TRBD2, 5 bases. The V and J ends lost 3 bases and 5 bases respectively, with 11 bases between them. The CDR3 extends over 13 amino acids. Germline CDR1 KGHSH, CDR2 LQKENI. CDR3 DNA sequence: TGTGCCAGCTCACCGAGGGAGACCCACGAGCAGTACTTC. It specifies CASSPRETHEQYF.

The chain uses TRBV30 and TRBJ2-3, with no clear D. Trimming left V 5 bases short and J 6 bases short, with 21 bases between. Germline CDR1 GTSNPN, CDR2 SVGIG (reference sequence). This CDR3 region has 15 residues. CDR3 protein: CAWAHSGVGRDTQYF. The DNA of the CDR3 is TGTGCCTGGGCCCACTCCGGTGTGGGTCGCGATACGCAGTATTTT.

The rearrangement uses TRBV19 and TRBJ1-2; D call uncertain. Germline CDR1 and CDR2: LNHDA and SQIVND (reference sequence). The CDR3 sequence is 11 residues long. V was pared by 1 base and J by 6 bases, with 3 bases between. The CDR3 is CASSIGDGYTF. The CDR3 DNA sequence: TGTGCCAGTAGTATAGGTGATGGCTACACCTTC.

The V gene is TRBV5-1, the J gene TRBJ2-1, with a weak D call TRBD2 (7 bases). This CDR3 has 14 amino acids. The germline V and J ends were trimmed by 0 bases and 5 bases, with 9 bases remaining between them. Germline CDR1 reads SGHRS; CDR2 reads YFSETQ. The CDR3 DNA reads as TGCGCCAGCAGCTTGGACGGGGGGCACAATGAGCAGTTCTTC. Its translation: CASSLDGGHNEQFF.

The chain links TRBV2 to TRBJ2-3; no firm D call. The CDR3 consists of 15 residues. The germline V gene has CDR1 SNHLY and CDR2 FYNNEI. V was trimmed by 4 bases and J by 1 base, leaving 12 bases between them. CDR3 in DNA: TGTGCCAGCAGTGTGACGGCGAGCCGCACAGATACGCAGTATTTT. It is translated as CASSVTASRTDTQYF.

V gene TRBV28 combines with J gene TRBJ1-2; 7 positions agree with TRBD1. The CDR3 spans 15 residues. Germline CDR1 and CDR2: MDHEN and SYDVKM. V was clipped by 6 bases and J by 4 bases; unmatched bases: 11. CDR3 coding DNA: TGTGCCAGCAGCCAGAACAGGGGCCCCGCCTATGGCTACACCTTC. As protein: CASSQNRGPAYGYTF.

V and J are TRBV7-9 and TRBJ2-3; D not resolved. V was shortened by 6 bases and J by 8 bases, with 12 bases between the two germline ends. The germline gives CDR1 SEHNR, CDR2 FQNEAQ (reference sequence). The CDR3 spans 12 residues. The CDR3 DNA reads TGTGCCAGCAGTAAGGTAGACGGTACGCAGTATTTT. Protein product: CASSKVDGTQYF.

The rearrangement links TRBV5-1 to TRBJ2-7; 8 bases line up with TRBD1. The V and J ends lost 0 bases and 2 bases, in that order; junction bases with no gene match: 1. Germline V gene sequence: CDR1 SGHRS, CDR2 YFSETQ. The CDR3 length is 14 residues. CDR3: CASSLGTGPYEQYF. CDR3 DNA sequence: TGCGCCAGCAGCTTGGGGACAGGGCCCTACGAGCAGTACTTC.

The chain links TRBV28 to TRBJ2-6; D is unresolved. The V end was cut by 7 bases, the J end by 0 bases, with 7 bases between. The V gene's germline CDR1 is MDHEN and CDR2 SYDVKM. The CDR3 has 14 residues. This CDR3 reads CASTASSGANVLTF. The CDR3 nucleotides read TGTGCCAGCACAGCAAGCTCTGGGGCCAACGTCCTGACTTTC. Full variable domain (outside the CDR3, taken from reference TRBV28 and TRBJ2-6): DVKVTQSSRYLVKRTGEKVFLECVQDMDHENMFWYRQDPGLGLRLIYFSYDVKMKEKGDIPEGYSVSREKKERFSLILESASTNQTSMYLCASTASSGANVLTFGAGSRLTVL.

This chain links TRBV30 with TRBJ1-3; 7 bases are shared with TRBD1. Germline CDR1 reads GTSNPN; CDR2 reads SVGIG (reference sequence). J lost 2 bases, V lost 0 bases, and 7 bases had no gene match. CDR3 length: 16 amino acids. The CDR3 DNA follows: TGTGCCTGGAGTGTTTACAGGGGAGTTACTGGAAACACCATATATTTT. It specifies CAWSVYRGVTGNTIYF.

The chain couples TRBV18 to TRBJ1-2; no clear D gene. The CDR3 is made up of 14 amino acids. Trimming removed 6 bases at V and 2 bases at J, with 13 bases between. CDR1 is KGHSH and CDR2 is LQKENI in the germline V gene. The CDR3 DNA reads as TGTGCCAGCTCCCCGTTGGACCCGAACTATGGCTACACCTTC. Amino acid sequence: CASSPLDPNYGYTF.

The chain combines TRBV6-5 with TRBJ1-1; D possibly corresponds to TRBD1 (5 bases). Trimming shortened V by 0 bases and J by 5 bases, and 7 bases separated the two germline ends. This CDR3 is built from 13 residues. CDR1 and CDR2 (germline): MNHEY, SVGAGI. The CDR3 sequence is CASSYSGGTEAFF. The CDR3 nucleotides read TGTGCCAGCAGTTACTCGGGGGGGACTGAAGCTTTCTTT.

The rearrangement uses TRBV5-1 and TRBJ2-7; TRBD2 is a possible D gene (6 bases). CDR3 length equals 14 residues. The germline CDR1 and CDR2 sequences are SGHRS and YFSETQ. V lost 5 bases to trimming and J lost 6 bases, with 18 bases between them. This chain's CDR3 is CASSLRRESPEQYF. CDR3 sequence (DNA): TGCGCCAGCAGTCTAAGGCGGGAATCCCCCGAGCAGTACTTC.

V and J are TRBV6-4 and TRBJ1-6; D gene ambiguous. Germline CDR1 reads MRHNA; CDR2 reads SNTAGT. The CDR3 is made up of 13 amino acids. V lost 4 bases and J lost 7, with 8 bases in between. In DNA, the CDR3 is TGTGCCAGCAGTGGGAACATAAATTCACCCCTCCACTTT. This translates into CASSGNINSPLHF.

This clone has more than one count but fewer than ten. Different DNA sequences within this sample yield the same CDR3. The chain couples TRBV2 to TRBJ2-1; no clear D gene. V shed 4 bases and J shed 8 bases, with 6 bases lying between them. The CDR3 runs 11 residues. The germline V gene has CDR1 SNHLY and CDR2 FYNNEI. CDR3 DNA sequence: TGTGCCAGCAGTGCAGGCTATGAGCAGTTCTTC. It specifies CASSAGYEQFF.

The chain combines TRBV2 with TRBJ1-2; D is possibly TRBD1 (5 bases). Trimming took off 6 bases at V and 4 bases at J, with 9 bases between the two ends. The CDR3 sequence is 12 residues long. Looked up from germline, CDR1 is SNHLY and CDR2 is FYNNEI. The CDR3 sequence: CASRPGIYGYTF. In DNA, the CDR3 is TGTGCCAGCAGACCAGGGATCTATGGCTACACCTTC.

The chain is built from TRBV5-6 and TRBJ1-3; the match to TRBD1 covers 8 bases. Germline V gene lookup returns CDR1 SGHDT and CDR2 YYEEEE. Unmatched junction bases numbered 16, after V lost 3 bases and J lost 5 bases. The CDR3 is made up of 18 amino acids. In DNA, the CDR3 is TGTGCCAGCAGCTCGATCTTGGACAGGGAAAGATTAAGAAACACCATATATTTT. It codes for CASSSILDRERLRNTIYF.

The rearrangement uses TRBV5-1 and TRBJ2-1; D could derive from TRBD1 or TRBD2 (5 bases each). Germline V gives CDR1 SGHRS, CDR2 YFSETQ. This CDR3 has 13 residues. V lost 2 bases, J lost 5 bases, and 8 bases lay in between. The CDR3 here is CASSLGTNNEQFF. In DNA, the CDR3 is TGCGCCAGCAGCTTAGGGACCAACAATGAGCAGTTCTTC.

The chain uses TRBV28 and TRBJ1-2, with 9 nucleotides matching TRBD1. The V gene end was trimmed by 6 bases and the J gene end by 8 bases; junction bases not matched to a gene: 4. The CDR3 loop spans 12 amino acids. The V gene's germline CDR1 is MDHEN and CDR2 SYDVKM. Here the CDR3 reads CASRRTGVGYTF. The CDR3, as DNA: TGTGCCAGCAGGAGGACAGGGGTAGGCTACACCTTC.

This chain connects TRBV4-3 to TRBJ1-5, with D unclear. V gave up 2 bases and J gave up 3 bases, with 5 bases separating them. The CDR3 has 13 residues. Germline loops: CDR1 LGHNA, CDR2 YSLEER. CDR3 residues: CASSQTPNQPQHF. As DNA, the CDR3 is TGCGCCAGCAGCCAAACTCCCAATCAGCCCCAGCATTTT.

The CDR3 region has the DNA TGTGCCAGCAGTTTAGACCATGAAACCCTTACTGAAGCTTTCTTT. Translation gives CASSLDHETLTEAFF. V usage is TRBV28 and J usage is TRBJ1-1, with D unclear. The CDR3 length is 15 residues. Germline CDR1 is MDHEN and CDR2 is SYDVKM. The V and J ends lost 2 bases and 5 bases respectively, with 15 bases between them.

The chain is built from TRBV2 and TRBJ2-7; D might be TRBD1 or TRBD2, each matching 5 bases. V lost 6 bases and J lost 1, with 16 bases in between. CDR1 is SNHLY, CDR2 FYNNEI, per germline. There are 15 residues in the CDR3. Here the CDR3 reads CASSDRDRLSYEQYF. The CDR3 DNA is TGTGCCAGCAGCGACCGGGACCGATTATCCTACGAGCAGTACTTC. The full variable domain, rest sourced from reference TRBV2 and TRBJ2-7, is EPEVTQTPSHQVTQMGQEVILRCVPISNHLYFYWYRQILGQKVEFLVSFYNNEISEKSEIFDDQFSVERPDGSNFTLKIRSTKLEDSAMYFCASSDRDRLSYEQYFGPGTRLTVT.

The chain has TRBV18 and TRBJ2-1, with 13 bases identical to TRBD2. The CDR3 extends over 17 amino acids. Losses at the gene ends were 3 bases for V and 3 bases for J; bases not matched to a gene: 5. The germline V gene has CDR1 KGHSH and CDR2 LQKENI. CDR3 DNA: TGTGCCAGCTCACCCTCGGGACTAGCGGGATACTACAATGAGCAGTTCTTC. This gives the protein CASSPSGLAGYYNEQFF.

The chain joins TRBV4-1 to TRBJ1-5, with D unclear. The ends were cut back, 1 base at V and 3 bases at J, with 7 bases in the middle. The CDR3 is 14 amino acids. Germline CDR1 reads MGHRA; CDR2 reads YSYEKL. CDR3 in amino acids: CASSQGPFNQPQHF. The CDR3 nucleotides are TGCGCCAGCAGCCAAGGGCCCTTCAATCAGCCCCAGCATTTT.

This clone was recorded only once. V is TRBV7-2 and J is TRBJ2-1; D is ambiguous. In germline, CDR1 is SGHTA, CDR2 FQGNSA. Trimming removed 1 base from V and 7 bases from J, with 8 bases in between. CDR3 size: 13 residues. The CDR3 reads CASSLVYGNEQFF. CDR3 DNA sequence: TGTGCCAGCAGCTTAGTTTATGGAAATGAGCAGTTCTTC.

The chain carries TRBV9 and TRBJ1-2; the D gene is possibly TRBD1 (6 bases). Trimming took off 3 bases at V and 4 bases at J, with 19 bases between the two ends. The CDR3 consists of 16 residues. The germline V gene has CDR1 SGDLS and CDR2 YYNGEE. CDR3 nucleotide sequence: TGTGCCAGCAGCGGTAGTACCGGGACACACTTCTATGGCTACACCTTC. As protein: CASSGSTGTHFYGYTF. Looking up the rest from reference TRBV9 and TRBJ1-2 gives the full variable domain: DSGVTQTPKHLITATGQRVTLRCSPRSGDLSVYWYQQSLDQGLQFLIQYYNGEERAKGNILERFSAQQFPDLHSELNLSSLELGDSALYFCASSGSTGTHFYGYTFGSGTRLTVV.

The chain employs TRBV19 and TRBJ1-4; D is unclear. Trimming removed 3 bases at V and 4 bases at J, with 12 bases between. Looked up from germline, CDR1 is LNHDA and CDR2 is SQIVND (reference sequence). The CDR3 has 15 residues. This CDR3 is CASSILGGGNEKLFF. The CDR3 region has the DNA TGTGCCAGTAGTATTCTGGGTGGTGGTAATGAAAAACTGTTTTTT.